This T cell receptor (beta chain) was identified during a study of blood T cell repertoires in COVID-19. For the study at large: From T cells, B-cell-depleted T cells, or PBMCs came the material, which was cDNA or gDNA.

Germline V gene lookup returns CDR1 MNHEY and CDR2 SMNVEV (reference sequence). The CDR3 totals 16 residues. J lost 4 bases, V lost 0 bases, and 8 bases had no gene match. Only in-frame clones appear in the TCRdb table, and some are missing; sequencing was by immunoSEQ multiplex PCR. The sample has about 290,000 clones; 89% are singletons. The sample consisted of PBMCs or T cells enriched from blood (not recorded which). The chain recombines TRBV27 with TRBJ1-2, with 7 bases lining up with TRBD1. This TCR was recovered from a woman aged 35 to 49 who had recovered from COVID-19. The chain's CDR3 is CASSLSSRSGGYGYTF. In nucleotides, the CDR3 is TGTGCCAGCAGTTTATCGTCCCGGTCAGGGGGCTATGGCTACACCTTC.